This passage covers 17 T cell receptor beta chains from one sample sequenced in a study of identical twins. TCRdb redid the calling of the 5' RACE reads with MiXCR, one entry per CDR3 protein. Found here are some 500,000 distinct CDR3 sequences, 12% to 15% of them singletons; the top ten hold about 0.52%. These data are also associated with another study on yellow fever vaccine responses in identical twins.

The material sequenced was CD4+ T cells sorted from blood. These receptors all stem from a woman aged 18-29 years in good health.

This clonotype was counted a few times. The chain is built from TRBV5-1 and TRBJ2-1, with 15 bases fitting TRBD2. The CDR3 contains 17 residues. With V trimmed by 3 bases and J by 4 bases, 5 bases remained unmatched. Looked up from germline, CDR1 is SGHRS and CDR2 is YFSETQ. The CDR3 loop is CASSWTSGRAGYNEQFF. CDR3 nucleotides: TGCGCCAGCAGCTGGACTAGCGGGAGGGCTGGTTACAATGAGCAGTTCTTC.

The CDR3 reads CASSSHNQAGYEQYF. CDR3 nucleotide sequence: TGTGCCAGCAGTTCCCACAACCAAGCAGGCTACGAGCAGTACTTC. This sequence joins TRBV28 and TRBJ2-7; no clear D. V was pared by 4 bases and J by 3 bases, with 16 bases between. The CDR3 length is 15 residues. Germline CDR1 MDHEN, CDR2 SYDVKM.

The rearrangement links TRBV11-3 to TRBJ2-2; 9 bases match TRBD1. Germline CDR1 is SGHNT and CDR2 is YENEEA. The CDR3 runs 15 residues. V was pared by 5 bases and J by 7 bases, with 8 bases of the junction left unmatched. The CDR3 DNA reads TGTGCCAGCAGCAATAGGGACAGGGCCCACGGGGAGCTGTTTTTT. Protein product: CASSNRDRAHGELFF.

This clonotype was recorded a few times. The V and J genes are TRBV27 and TRBJ2-2; D is perhaps TRBD1 (5 bases). Germline V gene sequence: CDR1 MNHEY, CDR2 SMNVEV (reference sequence). The CDR3 is 15 residues long. Trimming pared 3 bases from V and 0 bases from J, leaving 8 bases between. This chain's CDR3 is CASSFQGSNTGELFF. The CDR3 DNA reads as TGTGCCAGCAGTTTCCAGGGTTCGAACACCGGGGAGCTGTTTTTT.

This clonotype was observed a handful of times. The rearrangement uses TRBV11-2 and TRBJ2-1, with a weak D call TRBD1 (5 bases). Trimming removed 0 bases from V and 11 bases from J, with 11 bases in between. Per germline, CDR1 SGHAT and CDR2 FQNNGV. The CDR3 totals 13 residues. CDR3 in DNA: TGTGCCAGCAGCTTAGATCGACAGATTCAGCAGTTCTTC. Translation: CASSLDRQIQQFF. The complete variable domain, with remaining parts taken from reference TRBV11-2 and TRBJ2-1, reads EAGVAQSPRYKIIEKRQSVAFWCNPISGHATLYWYQQILGQGPKLLIQFQNNGVVDDSQLPKDRFSAERLKGVDSTLKIQPAKLEDSAVYLCASSLDRQIQQFFGPGTRLTVL.

This clonotype has a handful of counts. The chain carries TRBV4-2 and TRBJ2-7; D is unresolved. This CDR3 is built from 14 residues. V was clipped by 0 bases and J by 3 bases, with 9 bases between them. Germline loops: CDR1 LGHNA, CDR2 YNFKEQ. DNA of the CDR3: TGTGCCAGCAGCCAAGACCCCAGTGGCTACGAGCAGTACTTC. It encodes CASSQDPSGYEQYF.

This clonotype turned up a few times. The V and J genes are TRBV18 and TRBJ2-5; the D is unclear. Germline V gives CDR1 KGHSH, CDR2 LQKENI. Trimming took off 5 bases at V and 3 bases at J, with 10 bases between the two ends. The CDR3 covers 13 residues. The CDR3 spells CASSVNLEETQYF. The CDR3 DNA reads as TGTGCCAGCTCAGTGAATCTAGAAGAGACCCAGTACTTC.

This clonotype was found many times. CDR3 residues: CASSQDLTGELFF. DNA for the CDR3: TGTGCCAGCAGCCAAGATCTCACCGGGGAGCTGTTTTTT. The rearrangement links TRBV14 to TRBJ2-2; no reliable D call. Germline-derived CDR1 and CDR2 are SGHDN and FVKESK. The CDR3 runs to 13 residues. V dropped 0 bases and J dropped 4 bases, with 3 bases sitting between them.

This clonotype was counted once. The chain couples TRBV7-2 to TRBJ2-3; 13 positions agree with TRBD2. This CDR3 spans 16 amino acids. The junction had 5 bases not matched to a gene; V was cut back by 3 bases and J by 5 bases. Germline values: CDR1 SGHTA, CDR2 FQGNSA. The CDR3 bases are TGTGCCAGCAGCTTTCCGGGACTAGCGGGACAAGATACGCAGTATTTT. Its protein is CASSFPGLAGQDTQYF.

This clonotype was counted a few times. The V and J genes are TRBV11-3 and TRBJ2-4, with TRBD1 matching over 7 bases. The germline V gene encodes CDR1 SGHNT and CDR2 YENEEA. The CDR3 is made up of 13 amino acids. V lost 1 base, J lost 12 bases, and 6 bases stayed unmatched. The CDR3 sequence: CASSLGARGYQYF. CDR3 coding DNA: TGTGCCAGCAGCTTAGGTGCCAGGGGGTATCAGTACTTC. The full variable domain, completed using reference TRBV11-3 and TRBJ2-4, is EAGVVQSPRYKIIEKKQPVAFWCNPISGHNTLYWYLQNLGQGPELLIRYENEEAVDDSQLPKDRFSAERLKGVDSTLKIQPAELGDSAVYLCASSLGARGYQYFGAGTRLSVL.

Only a few counts were recorded for this clonotype. The V call is TRBV12-3 or TRBV12-4, the J call TRBJ1-4; no firm D call. The germline V and J ends were trimmed by 3 bases and 0 bases, with 8 bases remaining between them. The CDR3 extends over 15 amino acids. DNA for the CDR3: TGTGCCAGCAGTTTGGGCTCCTCAACTAATGAAAAACTGTTTTTT. The encoded protein is CASSLGSSTNEKLFF.

V gene TRBV2 combines with J gene TRBJ1-1; 10 positions agree with TRBD1. The CDR3 is 15 residues long. Germline trimming cut 4 bases from V and 4 bases from J; bases unmatched to any gene: 6. CDR1 SNHLY and CDR2 FYNNEI come from the germline V gene. DNA of the CDR3: TGTGCCAGCAGTGTGACAGGGGGCATAGGCACTGAAGCTTTCTTT. It codes for CASSVTGGIGTEAFF.

This clonotype has a count of ten or more. This rearrangement joins TRBV2 to TRBJ2-2; TRBD2 matches 10 bases. CDR3 length: 15 residues. The germline V gene has CDR1 SNHLY and CDR2 FYNNEI. Germline trimming cut 6 bases from V and 1 base from J; bases unmatched to any gene: 2. The CDR3 DNA sequence: TGTGCCAGCAGGACTAGCGGGCAGAACACCGGGGAGCTGTTTTTT. Protein: CASRTSGQNTGELFF.

The chain employs TRBV14 and TRBJ2-1, with 8 bases lining up with TRBD1. CDR1 is SGHDN, CDR2 FVKESK, per germline. The CDR3 spans 19 residues. Trimming cost V 0 bases and J 7 bases; bases outside gene matches: 17. The CDR3 region is CASSQDGTGVPVAQNEQFF. CDR3 in DNA: TGTGCCAGCAGCCAAGATGGGACAGGCGTTCCCGTGGCCCAGAATGAGCAGTTCTTC.

This clonotype was counted a few times. The chain employs TRBV20-1 and TRBJ2-1, with 11 bases that match TRBD2. CDR3 length: 14 residues. Looked up from germline, CDR1 is DFQATT and CDR2 is SNEGSKA (reference sequence). Losses at the gene ends were 3 bases for V and 5 bases for J; bases not matched to a gene: 3. CDR3 region: CSARGLAAHNEQFF. The CDR3 DNA sequence: TGCAGTGCTAGGGGACTAGCGGCCCACAATGAGCAGTTCTTC.

This clonotype was observed a handful of times. This chain connects TRBV7-2 to TRBJ1-2; D is ambiguous. The CDR3 totals 13 residues. V was pared by 3 bases and J by 4 bases, with 9 bases between. In germline, CDR1 is SGHTA, CDR2 FQGNSA. CDR3 loop: CASSLDGRYGYTF. The CDR3, as DNA: TGTGCCAGCAGCTTGGACGGACGCTATGGCTACACCTTC.

The CDR3 DNA is TGTGCCATCAGTGATTTGGATGAGCAGTTCTTC. Residues: CAISDLDEQFF. This sequence joins TRBV10-3 and TRBJ2-1; D ambiguous. CDR1 and CDR2 from the germline V gene are ENHRY and SYGVKD. This CDR3 has 11 residues. V was pared by 3 bases and J by 8 bases, with 5 bases between.